This TCR beta chain was captured by sequencing in a study of cytomegalovirus exposure and HLA in healthy donors (dated by TCRdb to about 2017). For the wider study: An earlier analysis of roughly 500 of the donors reported under 300 Gb of sequence data and around 120 million unique TCR beta sequences obtained from some 170 million T cells. Typing coverage varied by locus: roughly 620-630 donors for A, B, C, DRB1 and DQB1; approximately 560 for DQA1; about 600 for DPA1; approximately 470 for DPB1. Approximately 310 gigabases of sequencing data and around 87 million unique TCR sequences were included in an early release covering roughly 600 HLA-typed donors. In a later genetic analysis, genome-wide SNP genotypes for about 55% of the 666 donors were used, and that subset was treated as a discovery cohort. The study combined high-throughput TCR immunosequencing, statistical association of individual TCRs with disease status, and machine learning to predict cytomegalovirus infection status. Rather than using new phenotypic data, the later analysis identified candidate immune exposures from TCR beta sequences and from how often those sequences occurred across donors. Along with the roughly 610-subject first cohort, a separate validation cohort of around 120 different subjects was used. Donor age, sex, ethnicity and CMV serostatus were collected together with the repertoire data. In a later analysis, previously published TCR beta repertoires from about 640 donors were re-analyzed and high-resolution HLA genotyping was added so that TCR occurrence patterns could be studied. On average, over 200,000 unique TCR beta nucleotide sequences were sequenced per donor among 300 to 500 genotyped donors of the cohort, with about 17% of those sequences being non-productive. Four or five DR-DQ haplotypes were handled as single units for association and clustering because linkage in the cohort was strong. The study aimed to test whether cataloging public T cell receptors could reveal signatures of past pathogen exposure. Among the roughly 410 genotyped donors, around 81% belonged to the genetic ancestry cluster associated with self-reported Caucasian donors. The study used immunosequencing to profile the T cell repertoires of 670 or so subjects and linked those repertoires to cytomegalovirus serostatus. All discovery cohort repertoires had been generated using a single sequencing platform. An earlier analysis of several hundred of the donors applied high-throughput TCR beta sequencing to assess whether each TCR beta V gene segment acted as functional or pseudogenic. HLA typing included class I and class II loci at four-digit resolution.

The library was made by the immunoSEQ multiplex PCR assay. A mixture of 60 forward primers for TCR Vbeta segments and 13 reverse primers for TCR Jbeta segments was used in the multiplex PCR. A multiplex PCR assay on genomic DNA amplified the CDR3 region of rearranged TCR beta genes. The Illumina HiSeq System was used to sequence the amplified TCR beta libraries as 87-base-pair reads. The study's own analysis went as follows. A later analysis counted about 80 million unique TCR beta chains across the 666 repertoires, and about 10 million of these chains were shared by at least two donors. To remove PCR and sequencing errors, raw reads were error-corrected and collapsed into unique sequences using a nearest-neighbor algorithm that merged closely related sequences. CDR3 sequences were aligned to IMGT reference sequences to assign V, D and J gene segments. For a sequence to be retained, at least a six-nucleotide match to both a V gene segment and a J gene segment was required. A rearrangement counted as productive if the CDR3 had no stop codons and remained in frame with V and J, and every other rearrangement counted as non-productive. Following IMGT convention, CDR3 was defined as the stretch from the second conserved V-encoded cysteine up to the conserved J-encoded phenylalanine. In an earlier analysis of 587 of the donors, sequences lacking an unambiguous match to a single V gene segment were excluded. An earlier analysis of a few hundred of the donors called V segments functional above 56.7% productive rearrangements and segregating when the between-donor standard deviation exceeded 5%. A statistical classification framework was built to diagnose cytomegalovirus status from the catalog of TCR beta chain sequences. In a later analysis, V and J genes were assigned by comparing TCR nucleotide sequences against IMGT/GENE-DB human TR gene sequences. Using the TCRdist pipeline, a later analysis assigned CDR3 sequences along with most-parsimonious VDJ recombination scenarios. In a later analysis, every TCR beta chain was defined by the combination of its CDR3 amino acid sequence and its V-gene family, and reads without a unique V-gene family were dropped. A later analysis removed roughly 590 highly shared, low-generation-probability nucleotide sequences to deal with suspected cross-contamination and a sequencing artifact. For each public chain, a later analysis derived a clonal expansion index from normalized ranks of inferred template counts within each repertoire. A later analysis computed generation probabilities with a VDJ recombination model fitted to out-of-frame rearrangements, and checked the results against IGoR. In a later analysis, TCR-TCR, TCR-HLA and TCR-CMV co-occurrence was scored with hypergeometric tests, and a repertoire-size bias correction was applied to TCR pairs. A later analysis estimated false discovery rates by permuting HLA or CMV assignments 20 times. In a later analysis, co-occurring TCRs were grouped using DBSCAN, and TCRdist sequence similarity was added for clustering within HLA-allele-positive subsets. Co-occurrence clustering excluded repertoires with fewer than 30,000 or more than 120,000 public chains, plus five with anomalous nucleotide sharing. As stored in TCRdb, this immuneACCESS dataset retains in-frame rearrangements with V and J assigned. A fraction of the clones does not appear; measured against another copy, unresolved V genes explain less than half of the discrepancy, and the remainder lacks a known reason. V, J and clone size were drawn from that table, and D and trimming were deduced from the DNA. This sample has approximately 280,000 clones in its table, and approximately 90% of those were observed once. The ten largest clones represent around 2.1% of the sample.

The cohort consisted of 666 healthy bone marrow donors. At the time of sampling, all cohort members were nominally healthy, though unrecorded immune exposures were likely present. The donor was CMV seronegative and belonged to the group of over 350 seronegative cohort members. Each donor provided a peripheral blood sample, and peripheral blood mononuclear cells were used for TCR beta sequencing. Genomic DNA extraction from the blood cell samples was performed with the Qiagen DNeasy Blood Extraction Kit. What the research found in general, with its limitations: Assigning TCR associations to individual alleles was difficult when HLA alleles, especially DR and DQ, strongly co-occurred. The classifier was reported to diagnose cytomegalovirus status with high specificity and sensitivity in both the original cohort and the validation cohort. A later analysis associated 17,000 or so TCR beta sequences with specific HLA alleles at a false discovery rate of 0.05. In vitro tests confirmed that a few of the cytomegalovirus-associated TCR beta chains recognize cytomegalovirus antigens. In a later analysis, HLA-associated TCR beta chains were found to be more clonally expanded and to have lower generation probabilities than equally common non-associated chains. Around 16 rarely observed V segments, including chromosome 9 orphons, were excluded from the earlier analysis of 550 to 700 of the donors because counts were too low. V-gene and J-gene trimming of TCR beta chains was associated with a missense DCLRE1C variant in a later genetic analysis, and the association was replicated in an independent cohort. An earlier analysis of around 600 of the donors showed that most TCR beta V segments appeared in productive rearrangements either about 87% or about 30% of the time, which broadly matched IMGT annotations. HLA typing was unavailable for some donors at each locus, so association tests used only the typed subset. A total of 164 TCR beta chains were listed by the study as associated with cytomegalovirus. In a later analysis, the rate of TCR association differed among HLA loci, with DRB1 alleles having the most associated TCRs and HLA-C alleles having the fewest. Several of the top co-occurrence clusters appeared to be linked to parvovirus B19, influenza, CMV and Epstein-Barr virus, according to a later analysis. Immune exposure information for the cohort was limited to CMV serostatus. A later analysis found that most CMV-associated TCR beta chains appeared HLA-restricted, with HLA associations seemingly driven largely by CMV exposure. The 87-base-pair reads could not distinguish some IMGT-functional V segments, including TRBV6-2 and TRBV6-3, so those segments were excluded. This cohort had only TCR beta chains sequenced, and the lack of alpha or paired-chain data limited which features could be detected. Roughly uniform sequencing depth across donors was assumed in presence/absence analyses, although this assumption may not hold. Across donors, most TCR sequences were observed very rarely, whereas some public TCRs were present in many individuals. A further reported finding was that TCR beta sequences accurately predicted the HLA-A and HLA-B alleles for most subjects in the first cohort. Compared with the approximately 720-donor mean, donors in an Asian-associated ancestry cluster had fewer N-insertions in productive TCRs, according to a later genetic analysis. A cluster of highly shared sequence variants was judged likely to represent a technical artifact of the sequencing pipeline. It was suggested by the authors that the approach could potentially be generalized to other disease states and immunological phenotypes. Linkage disequilibrium might explain the correlated functional status among segregating V segments, but an unknown experimental factor could not be ruled out.

Turning to this clone: It has no known antigen specificity. No qualities accompany the bases; no much larger clone lies one base away.

Here V drops 2 bases and J drops 5 bases, and the junction holds 7 bases not matched to any gene. The CDR3 runs 16 amino acids, cysteine and phenylalanine included. Only the CDR3 part of the read is kept: 48 bases, read in frame from the first base. Taken from the germline V gene (reference sequence), the CDR1 and CDR2 loops are PRHDT and FYEKMQ. The TCR comes from a woman under 30 in good health and CMV-seronegative. The sample consisted of PBMCs. Rearrangement joined TRBV13 to TRBJ2-5; 11 central bases correspond to TRBD2. The DNA reads TGTGCCAGCAGCTTAACCCTAGCGGGGGGACGCGAGACCCAGTACTTC. This translates into CASSLTLAGGRETQYF.